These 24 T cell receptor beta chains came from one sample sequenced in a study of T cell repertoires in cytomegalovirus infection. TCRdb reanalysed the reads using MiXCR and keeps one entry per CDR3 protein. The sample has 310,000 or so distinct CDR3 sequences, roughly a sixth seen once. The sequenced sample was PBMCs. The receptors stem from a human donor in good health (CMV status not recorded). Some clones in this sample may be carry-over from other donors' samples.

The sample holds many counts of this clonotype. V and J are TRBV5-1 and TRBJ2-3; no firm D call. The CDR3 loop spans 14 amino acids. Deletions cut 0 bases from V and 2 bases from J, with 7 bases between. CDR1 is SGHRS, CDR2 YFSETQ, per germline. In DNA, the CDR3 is TGCGCCAGCAGCTTGGGTCAGGTCACAGATACGCAGTATTTT. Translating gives CASSLGQVTDTQYF.

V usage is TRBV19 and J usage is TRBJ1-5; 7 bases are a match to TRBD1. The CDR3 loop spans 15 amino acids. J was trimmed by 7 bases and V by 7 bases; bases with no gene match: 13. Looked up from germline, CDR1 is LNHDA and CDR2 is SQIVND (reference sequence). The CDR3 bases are TGTGCCAGTACTACGGACGGAGGGGGCGAGCAGCCCCAGCATTTT. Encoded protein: CASTTDGGGEQPQHF.

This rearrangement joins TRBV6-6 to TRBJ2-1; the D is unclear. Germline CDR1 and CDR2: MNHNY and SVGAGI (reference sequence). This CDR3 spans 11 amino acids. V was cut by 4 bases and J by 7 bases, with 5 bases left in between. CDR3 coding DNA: TGTGCCAGCAGTTCCCGTAATGAGCAGTTCTTC. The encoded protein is CASSSRNEQFF.

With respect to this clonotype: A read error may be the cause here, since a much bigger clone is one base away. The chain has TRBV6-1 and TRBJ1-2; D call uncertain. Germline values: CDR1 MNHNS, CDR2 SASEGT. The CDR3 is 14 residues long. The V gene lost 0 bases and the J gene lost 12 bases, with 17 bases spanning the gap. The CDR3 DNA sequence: TGTGCCAGCAGTGAAGCCCCACGGTCCCTCGGCCACACCTTC. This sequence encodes CASSEAPRSLGHTF.

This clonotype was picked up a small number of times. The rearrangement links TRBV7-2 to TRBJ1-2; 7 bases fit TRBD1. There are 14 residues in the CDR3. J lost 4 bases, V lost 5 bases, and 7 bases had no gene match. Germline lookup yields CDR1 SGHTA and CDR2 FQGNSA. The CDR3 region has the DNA TGTGCCAGCAGCGCCCAACAGGGGTCCTATGGCTACACCTTC. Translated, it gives CASSAQQGSYGYTF.

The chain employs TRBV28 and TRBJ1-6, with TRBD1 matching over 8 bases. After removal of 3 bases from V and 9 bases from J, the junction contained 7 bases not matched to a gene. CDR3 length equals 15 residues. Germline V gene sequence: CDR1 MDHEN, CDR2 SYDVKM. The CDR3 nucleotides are TGTGCCAGCAGTTTCGATACAGGGGGGAGTTCACCCCTCCACTTT. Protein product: CASSFDTGGSSPLHF.

In DNA form, the CDR3 reads TGTGCCATCAGTGAGTCGACGGGGCGGGCCAGCACAGATACGCAGTATTTT. Amino acid sequence: CAISESTGRASTDTQYF. This sequence joins TRBV10-3 and TRBJ2-3, with D perhaps being TRBD1 or TRBD2 (5 bases each). V was pared by 0 bases and J by 0 bases, with 13 bases between. The CDR3 spans 17 residues. The germline V gene encodes CDR1 ENHRY and CDR2 SYGVKD.

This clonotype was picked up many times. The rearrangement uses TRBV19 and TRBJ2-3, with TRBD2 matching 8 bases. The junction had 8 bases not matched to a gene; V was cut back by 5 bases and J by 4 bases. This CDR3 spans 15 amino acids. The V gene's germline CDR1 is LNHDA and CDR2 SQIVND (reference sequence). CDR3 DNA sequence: TGTGCCAGTAGTTCGGCTAGCGGGCCATCAGATACGCAGTATTTT. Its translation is CASSSASGPSDTQYF. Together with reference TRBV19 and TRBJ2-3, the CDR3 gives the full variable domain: DGGITQSPKYLFRKEGQNVTLSCEQNLNHDAMYWYRQDPGQGLRLIYYSQIVNDFQKGDIAEGYSVSREKKESFPLTVTSAQKNPTAFYLCASSSASGPSDTQYFGPGTRLTVL.

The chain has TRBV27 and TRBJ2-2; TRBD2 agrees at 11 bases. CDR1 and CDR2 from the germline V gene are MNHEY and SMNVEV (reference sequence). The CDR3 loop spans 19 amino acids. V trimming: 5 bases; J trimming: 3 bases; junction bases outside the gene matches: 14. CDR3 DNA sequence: TGTGCCAGCAGTGCCGATCTAGCGGGGGGCCTCCTTTACACCGGGGAGCTGTTTTTT. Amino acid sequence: CASSADLAGGLLYTGELFF.

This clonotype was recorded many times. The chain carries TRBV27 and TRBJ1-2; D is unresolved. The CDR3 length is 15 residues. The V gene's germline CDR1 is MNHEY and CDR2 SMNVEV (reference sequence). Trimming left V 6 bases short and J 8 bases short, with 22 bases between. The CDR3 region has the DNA TGTGCCAGCAGGATTACGGGCCCGCAATCTGAAGGCTACACCTTC. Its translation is CASRITGPQSEGYTF.

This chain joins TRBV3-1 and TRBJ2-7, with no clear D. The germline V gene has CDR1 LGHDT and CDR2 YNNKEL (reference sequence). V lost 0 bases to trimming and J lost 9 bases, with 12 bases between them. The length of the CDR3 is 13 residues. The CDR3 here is CASSQEADTLQYF. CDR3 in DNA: TGTGCCAGCAGCCAAGAGGCGGATACCTTGCAGTACTTC.

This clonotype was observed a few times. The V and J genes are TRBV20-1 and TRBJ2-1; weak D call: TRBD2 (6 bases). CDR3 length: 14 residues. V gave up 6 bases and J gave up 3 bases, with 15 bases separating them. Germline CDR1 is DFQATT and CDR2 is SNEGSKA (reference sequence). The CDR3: CSAISSGDYNEQFF. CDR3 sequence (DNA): TGCAGTGCGATCTCATCGGGAGACTACAATGAGCAGTTCTTC.

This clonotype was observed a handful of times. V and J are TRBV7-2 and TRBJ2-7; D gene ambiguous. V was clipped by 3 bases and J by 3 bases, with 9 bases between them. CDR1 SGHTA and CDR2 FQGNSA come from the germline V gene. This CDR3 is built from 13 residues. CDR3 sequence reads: CASSLGPDYEQYF. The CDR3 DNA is TGTGCCAGCAGCTTGGGTCCCGACTACGAGCAGTACTTC.

The CDR3: CASSQAPTGSMNTEAFF. The DNA of the CDR3 is TGTGCCAGCAGCCAAGCCCCGACAGGCTCTATGAACACTGAAGCTTTCTTT. The chain couples TRBV3-1 to TRBJ1-1; tentatively, D is TRBD1 (6 bases). The CDR3 consists of 17 residues. The V gene's germline CDR1 is LGHDT and CDR2 YNNKEL (reference sequence). Trimming pared 1 base from V and 0 bases from J, leaving 15 bases between.

CDR3 protein: CASSLYRFGEQYF. DNA for the CDR3: TGTGCCAGCAGTTTATACAGGTTCGGGGAGCAGTACTTC. V usage is TRBV12-3 or TRBV12-4 and J usage is TRBJ2-7, with D maybe TRBD1 (5 bases). This CDR3 has 13 amino acids. Trimming took 2 bases from V and 7 from J, leaving 12 bases between them.

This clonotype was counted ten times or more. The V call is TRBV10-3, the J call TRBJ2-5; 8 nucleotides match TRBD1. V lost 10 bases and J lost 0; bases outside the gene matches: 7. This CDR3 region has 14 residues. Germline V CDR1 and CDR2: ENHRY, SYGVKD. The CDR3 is CATQSGQDQETQYF. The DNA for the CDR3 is TGTGCCACCCAATCGGGACAGGACCAAGAGACCCAGTACTTC.

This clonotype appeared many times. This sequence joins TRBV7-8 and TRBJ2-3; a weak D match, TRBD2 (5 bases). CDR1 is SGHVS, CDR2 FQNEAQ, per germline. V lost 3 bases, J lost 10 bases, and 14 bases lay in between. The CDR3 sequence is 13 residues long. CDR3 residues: CASSFVQPEAQYF. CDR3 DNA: TGTGCCAGCAGCTTTGTACAGCCGGAGGCGCAGTATTTT.

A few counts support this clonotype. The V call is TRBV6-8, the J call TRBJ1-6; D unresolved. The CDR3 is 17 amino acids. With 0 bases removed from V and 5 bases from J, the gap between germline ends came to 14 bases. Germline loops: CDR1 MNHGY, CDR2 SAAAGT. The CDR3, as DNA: TGTGCCAGCAGTTACTCGGCGAGGAGGGAGCATAATTCACCCCTCCACTTT. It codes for CASSYSARREHNSPLHF.

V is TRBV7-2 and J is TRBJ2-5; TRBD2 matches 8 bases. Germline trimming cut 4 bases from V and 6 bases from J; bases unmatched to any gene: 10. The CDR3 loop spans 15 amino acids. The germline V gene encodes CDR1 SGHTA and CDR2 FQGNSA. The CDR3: CASSSGRGSGKTQYF. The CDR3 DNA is TGTGCCAGCAGCTCCGGGAGGGGGTCAGGAAAGACCCAGTACTTC. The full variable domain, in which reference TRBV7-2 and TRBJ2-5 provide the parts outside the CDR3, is GAGVSQSPSNKVTEKGKDVELRCDPISGHTALYWYRQSLGQGLEFLIYFQGNSAPDKSGLPSDRFSAERTGGSVSTLTIQRTQQEDSAVYLCASSSGRGSGKTQYFGPGTRLLVL.

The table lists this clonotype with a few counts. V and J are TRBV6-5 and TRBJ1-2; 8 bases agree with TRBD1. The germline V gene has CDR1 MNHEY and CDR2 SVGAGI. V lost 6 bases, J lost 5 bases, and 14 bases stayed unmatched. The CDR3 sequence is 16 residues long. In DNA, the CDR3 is TGTGCCAGCAGCCTAGGACAGGGCCATGGAGGGTATGGCTACACCTTC. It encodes CASSLGQGHGGYGYTF.

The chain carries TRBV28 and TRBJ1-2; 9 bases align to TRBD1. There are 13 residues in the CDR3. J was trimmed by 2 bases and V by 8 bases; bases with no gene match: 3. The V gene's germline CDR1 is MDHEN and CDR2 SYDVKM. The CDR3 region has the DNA TGTGCCAGCGGACAGGGGTTAAACTATGGCTACACCTTC. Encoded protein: CASGQGLNYGYTF.

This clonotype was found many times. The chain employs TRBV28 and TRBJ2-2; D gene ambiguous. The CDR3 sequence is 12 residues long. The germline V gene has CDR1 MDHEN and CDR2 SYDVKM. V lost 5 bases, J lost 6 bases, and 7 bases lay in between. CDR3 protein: CASSILAGELFF. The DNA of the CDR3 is TGTGCCAGCAGTATCTTAGCCGGGGAGCTGTTTTTT. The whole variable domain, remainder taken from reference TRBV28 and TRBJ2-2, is DVKVTQSSRYLVKRTGEKVFLECVQDMDHENMFWYRQDPGLGLRLIYFSYDVKMKEKGDIPEGYSVSREKKERFSLILESASTNQTSMYLCASSILAGELFFGEGSRLTVL.

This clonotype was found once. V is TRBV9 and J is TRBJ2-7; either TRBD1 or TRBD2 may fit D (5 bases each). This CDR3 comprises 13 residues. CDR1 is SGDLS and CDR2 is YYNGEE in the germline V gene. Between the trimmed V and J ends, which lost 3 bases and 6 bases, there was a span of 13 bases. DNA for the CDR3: TGTGCCAGCAGCGGCCCCGGGACCGTCGAGCAGTACTTC. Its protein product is CASSGPGTVEQYF. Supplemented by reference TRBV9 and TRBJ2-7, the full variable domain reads DSGVTQTPKHLITATGQRVTLRCSPRSGDLSVYWYQQSLDQGLQFLIQYYNGEERAKGNILERFSAQQFPDLHSELNLSSLELGDSALYFCASSGPGTVEQYFGPGTRLTVT.

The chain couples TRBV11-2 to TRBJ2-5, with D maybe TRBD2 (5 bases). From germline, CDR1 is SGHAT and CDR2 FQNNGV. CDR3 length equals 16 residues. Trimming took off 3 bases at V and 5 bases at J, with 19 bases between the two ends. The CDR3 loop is CASSFIRGGFIETQYF. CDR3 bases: TGTGCCAGCAGCTTTATTCGTGGCGGGTTCATCGAGACCCAGTACTTC.